Below are 27 T cell receptor beta chains sequenced from a single sample in a study of graft-versus-host responses after intestinal transplantation. Generated by immunoSEQ multiplex PCR, the TCRdb table keeps only in-frame clones and is missing some. Found here are 65,000 to 85,000 clones, roughly 92% of them singletons; the top ten hold 6.5% to 8%. The sample here was bone marrow, taken less than 750 days after intestinal transplantation. These receptors were taken from a human patient who received an intestinal transplant, so some T cells may come from the graft donor.

There are a few counts of this clone. The J gene is TRBJ2-7, the V gene TRBV28; D may match TRBD1 or TRBD2 (5 bases each). Germline assignment: CDR1 MDHEN and CDR2 SYDVKM. The CDR3 runs 15 residues. V lost 6 bases, J lost 6 bases, and 21 bases lay in between. In DNA, the CDR3 is TGTGCCAGCAGGCACCTCAGGGTCCCCCGGGGCGAGCAGTACTTC. This translates into CASRHLRVPRGEQYF.

The V and J genes are TRBV5-6 and TRBJ1-5; a weak D match, TRBD1 (5 bases). V was clipped by 0 bases and J by 2 bases, with 12 bases between them. This CDR3 comprises 16 residues. The germline V gene encodes CDR1 SGHDT and CDR2 YYEEEE. CDR3 sequence (DNA): TGTGCCAGCAGCTTGGGAGGGGAGGTTGGCAATCAGCCCCAGCATTTT. Protein sequence: CASSLGGEVGNQPQHF.

This clone occurred once. The V and J genes are TRBV5-1 and TRBJ1-6, with 7 bases matching TRBD1. The CDR3 consists of 15 residues. J was trimmed by 2 bases and V by 4 bases; bases with no gene match: 3. Germline V lookup: CDR1 SGHRS, CDR2 YFSETQ. CDR3 nucleotides: TGCGCCAGCAGCACCGGGACAGCCTATAATTCACCCCTCCACTTT. Amino acids: CASSTGTAYNSPLHF.

The rearrangement joins TRBV5-3 to TRBJ2-1; D may correspond to TRBD1 or TRBD2 (6 bases each). TRBV5-3 counts as an open reading frame of uncertain function. V lost 0 bases and J 10 bases, leaving 20 bases between the germline ends. This CDR3 is built from 16 residues. The CDR3 reads CARSLDPGEDPMEQFF. CDR3 coding DNA: TGTGCCAGAAGCTTGGACCCAGGGGAGGACCCGATGGAGCAGTTCTTC.

The chain recombines TRBV4-1 with TRBJ1-5; D is unresolved. V lost 1 base to trimming and J lost 6 bases, with 16 bases between them. The CDR3 sequence is 16 residues long. CDR1 and CDR2 from the germline V gene are MGHRA and YSYEKL. CDR3 in amino acids: CASSQVRVPSGQPQHF. For the CDR3, the DNA is TGCGCCAGCAGCCAAGTACGTGTGCCTTCGGGTCAGCCCCAGCATTTT.

This chain links TRBV30 with TRBJ1-1; D is undetermined. V was trimmed by 1 base and J by 0 bases, leaving 9 bases between them. The CDR3 sequence is 14 residues long. The germline gives CDR1 GTSNPN, CDR2 SVGIG (reference sequence). The CDR3: CAWSGPPMNTEAFF. The DNA for the CDR3 is TGTGCCTGGAGTGGCCCACCAATGAACACTGAAGCTTTCTTT.

The chain is built from TRBV6-1 and TRBJ2-7, with D maybe TRBD1 (7 bases). The V gene lost 6 bases and the J gene lost 0 bases, with 15 bases spanning the gap. This CDR3 contains 15 residues. Per germline, CDR1 MNHNS and CDR2 SASEGT. The CDR3 sequence is CASRSRQGGSYEQYF. CDR3 sequence (DNA): TGTGCCAGCAGGAGCAGACAGGGAGGCTCCTACGAGCAGTACTTC.

The chain couples TRBV7-9 to TRBJ1-2; a possible D gene is TRBD1 (6 bases). The V end lost 3 bases, the J end lost 2 bases, and 13 bases lay between the germline ends. This CDR3 is 15 amino acids long. CDR1 and CDR2 (germline): SEHNR, FQNEAQ (reference sequence). The CDR3 reads CASSFDWGTNYGYTF. The CDR3 DNA reads TGTGCCAGCAGCTTTGATTGGGGGACAAACTATGGCTACACCTTC.

The chain uses TRBV6-1 and TRBJ1-5; D remains ambiguous. Germline V gene sequence: CDR1 MNHNS, CDR2 SASEGT. Trimming took 1 base from V and 7 from J, leaving 2 bases between them. The CDR3 has 11 amino acids. CDR3 protein: CASSEGQPQHF. CDR3 coding DNA: TGTGCCAGCAGTGAAGGGCAGCCCCAGCATTTT.

The chain employs TRBV6-5 and TRBJ1-2; possibly TRBD1 for D (6 bases). The V gene's germline CDR1 is MNHEY and CDR2 SVGAGI. V was pared by 0 bases and J by 6 bases, with 14 bases between. The CDR3 runs 15 residues. The CDR3 spells CASSYSSQGPHGYTF. The CDR3 nucleotides read TGTGCCAGCAGTTACTCTTCACAGGGCCCCCATGGCTACACCTTC.

The chain joins TRBV2 to TRBJ2-3; perhaps TRBD1 as D (6 bases). The CDR3 contains 13 residues. V dropped 9 bases and J dropped 4 bases, with 14 bases sitting between them. Per the germline V gene, CDR1 is SNHLY and CDR2 is FYNNEI. The CDR3 is CASHFAGADTQYF. DNA for the CDR3: TGTGCCAGTCACTTCGCAGGGGCAGATACGCAGTATTTT.

The rearrangement joins TRBV4-2 to TRBJ1-6; D gene ambiguous. Trimming took 0 bases from V and 7 from J, leaving 13 bases between them. This CDR3 spans 16 amino acids. Germline CDR1 is LGHNA and CDR2 is YNFKEQ. As DNA, the CDR3 is TGTGCCAGCAGCCAAGATTCGGGGTACGGGAATTCACCCCTCCACTTT. It yields the protein CASSQDSGYGNSPLHF.

This sequence joins TRBV7-9 and TRBJ2-7, with 9 bases fitting TRBD1. This CDR3 has 14 residues. The ends lost 3 bases at V and 5 bases at J; junction bases unmatched: 5. Germline V gene data show CDR1 as SEHNR and CDR2 as FQNEAQ (reference sequence). CDR3 DNA sequence: TGTGCCAGCAGCTTCTCCGACAGGGGGGACGAGCAGTACTTC. Its protein product is CASSFSDRGDEQYF.

This chain links TRBV11-3 with TRBJ2-1; 8 positions match TRBD1. CDR1 SGHNT and CDR2 YENEEA come from the germline V gene. Losses at the gene ends were 2 bases for V and 5 bases for J; bases not matched to a gene: 8. CDR3 length equals 16 residues. The CDR3 nucleotides are TGTGCCAGCAGCTTAACCGCCGCGACAGGGGACAATGAGCAGTTCTTC. Protein product: CASSLTAATGDNEQFF.

The genes are TRBV5-4 and TRBJ1-4; possibly TRBD1 for D (6 bases). This CDR3 has 14 amino acids. V dropped 4 bases and J dropped 11 bases, with 18 bases sitting between them. Germline CDR1 reads SGHNT; CDR2 reads YYREEE (reference sequence). CDR3 residues: CASSPRPTGTKLFF. The CDR3 DNA reads TGTGCCAGCAGCCCCCGCCCTACAGGGACGAAACTGTTTTTT.

The chain employs TRBV30 and TRBJ2-3; TRBD1 matches 8 bases. In germline, CDR1 is GTSNPN, CDR2 SVGIG (reference sequence). The CDR3 covers 13 residues. J lost 6 bases, V lost 7 bases, and 9 bases had no gene match. This chain's CDR3 is CASTGGRFDTQYF. The CDR3 bases are TGTGCCTCCACAGGGGGGCGTTTCGATACGCAGTATTTT.

This clone was recorded only once. This chain joins TRBV6-6 and TRBJ1-3, with 7 bases fitting TRBD1. This CDR3 is 16 amino acids long. V lost 5 bases and J lost 2; bases outside the gene matches: 9. Germline-derived CDR1 and CDR2 are MNHNY and SVGAGI (reference sequence). The DNA of the CDR3 is TGTGCCAGCAGTAACGTCCGTGACAGGGCTGGAAACACCATATATTTT. Protein sequence: CASSNVRDRAGNTIYF.

The chain combines TRBV18 with TRBJ1-2, with 7 bases aligning to TRBD1. The V gene's germline CDR1 is KGHSH and CDR2 LQKENI. This CDR3 spans 14 amino acids. Trimming at V came to 1 base and at J to 7 bases, leaving 6 bases not matched to a gene. CDR3 coding DNA: TGTGCCAGCTCACCACGACCCCGGGACAGTGGCTACACCTTC. Amino acids: CASSPRPRDSGYTF.

The CDR3 region has the DNA TGTGCCAGTAGTGTATCGACAGGGGGCCACGGGGAGCTGTTTTTT. This codes for CASSVSTGGHGELFF. The rearrangement uses TRBV19 and TRBJ2-2; TRBD1 matches at 10 bases. Trimming at V came to 5 bases and at J to 7 bases, leaving 7 bases not matched to a gene. The CDR3 covers 15 residues. Germline lookup yields CDR1 LNHDA and CDR2 SQIVND (reference sequence). Complete variable domain (other parts from reference TRBV19 and TRBJ2-2): DGGITQSPKYLFRKEGQNVTLSCEQNLNHDAMYWYRQDPGQGLRLIYYSQIVNDFQKGDIAEGYSVSREKKESFPLTVTSAQKNPTAFYLCASSVSTGGHGELFFGEGSRLTVL.

V and J are TRBV7-6 and TRBJ1-1; a possible D gene is TRBD1 (6 bases). This CDR3 has 13 amino acids. Per germline, CDR1 SGHVS and CDR2 FNYEAQ. Trimming pared 6 bases from V and 1 base from J, leaving 9 bases between. CDR3 bases: TGTGCCAGCAGGGCGACAGGGAACACTGAAGCTTTCTTT. Translated, it gives CASRATGNTEAFF.

The J gene is TRBJ2-4, the V gene TRBV19, with D perhaps matching TRBD1 (5 bases). CDR3 length: 13 amino acids. Germline V gene data show CDR1 as LNHDA and CDR2 as SQIVND (reference sequence). V was cut by 3 bases and J by 5 bases, with 8 bases left in between. The CDR3: CASSIRVQNIQYF. The CDR3 nucleotides are TGTGCCAGTAGTATCAGGGTCCAAAACATTCAGTACTTC.

This chain uses TRBV6-5 with TRBJ2-1; D remains unclear. Germline lookup yields CDR1 MNHEY and CDR2 SVGAGI. Trimming removed 2 bases from V and 9 bases from J, with 14 bases in between. The CDR3 sequence is 14 residues long. The CDR3 here is CASSYTLVGGEQFF. In DNA form, the CDR3 reads TGTGCCAGCAGTTACACCTTAGTAGGTGGTGAGCAGTTCTTC.

This clone has just a few counts. The V call is TRBV4-2, the J call TRBJ2-1; 12 positions agree with TRBD2. The CDR3 has 16 residues. Germline V gives CDR1 LGHNA, CDR2 YNFKEQ. V shed 1 base, J shed 7 bases, and the junction held 5 bases outside the gene matches. The CDR3 spells CASSQGTSGEGNEQFF. Written as DNA, the CDR3 is TGTGCCAGCAGCCAAGGGACTAGCGGGGAGGGGAATGAGCAGTTCTTC.

The V gene is TRBV10-2, the J gene TRBJ2-7, with D uncertain. This CDR3 has 14 amino acids. Between the trimmed V and J ends, which lost 0 bases and 4 bases, there was a span of 10 bases. The V gene's germline CDR1 is WSHSY and CDR2 SAAADI. CDR3 coding DNA: TGCGCCAGCAGTGAGTCTTTAGGCTGGTACGAGCAGTACTTC. It translates to CASSESLGWYEQYF.

The rearrangement links TRBV18 to TRBJ2-7; 11 positions agree with TRBD2. Trimming at V came to 5 bases and at J to 0 bases, leaving 3 bases not matched to a gene. The CDR3 spans 15 residues. Germline loops: CDR1 KGHSH, CDR2 LQKENI. CDR3 nucleotides: TGTGCCAGCTCAGCGACTAGCGGGAACTCCTACGAGCAGTACTTC. Amino acids: CASSATSGNSYEQYF.

This rearrangement joins TRBV15 to TRBJ2-1, with 11 bases matching TRBD2. After removal of 4 bases from V and 2 bases from J, the junction contained 7 bases not matched to a gene. In germline, CDR1 is LNHNV, CDR2 YYDKDF (reference sequence). The length of the CDR3 is 17 residues. This CDR3 reads CATSIGGTSGPYNEQFF. CDR3 nucleotide sequence: TGTGCCACCAGCATCGGAGGGACTAGCGGACCCTACAATGAGCAGTTCTTC.

V usage is TRBV5-1 and J usage is TRBJ2-1; either TRBD1 or TRBD2 may supply D (5 bases each). The CDR3 is 16 amino acids. The V end lost 0 bases, the J end lost 8 bases, and 18 bases lay between the germline ends. Germline CDR1 and CDR2: SGHRS and YFSETQ. The CDR3 DNA sequence: TGCGCCAGCAGCTTGGTCGGGGACGGGAAGGTCGATGAGCAGTTCTTC. Its translation: CASSLVGDGKVDEQFF.